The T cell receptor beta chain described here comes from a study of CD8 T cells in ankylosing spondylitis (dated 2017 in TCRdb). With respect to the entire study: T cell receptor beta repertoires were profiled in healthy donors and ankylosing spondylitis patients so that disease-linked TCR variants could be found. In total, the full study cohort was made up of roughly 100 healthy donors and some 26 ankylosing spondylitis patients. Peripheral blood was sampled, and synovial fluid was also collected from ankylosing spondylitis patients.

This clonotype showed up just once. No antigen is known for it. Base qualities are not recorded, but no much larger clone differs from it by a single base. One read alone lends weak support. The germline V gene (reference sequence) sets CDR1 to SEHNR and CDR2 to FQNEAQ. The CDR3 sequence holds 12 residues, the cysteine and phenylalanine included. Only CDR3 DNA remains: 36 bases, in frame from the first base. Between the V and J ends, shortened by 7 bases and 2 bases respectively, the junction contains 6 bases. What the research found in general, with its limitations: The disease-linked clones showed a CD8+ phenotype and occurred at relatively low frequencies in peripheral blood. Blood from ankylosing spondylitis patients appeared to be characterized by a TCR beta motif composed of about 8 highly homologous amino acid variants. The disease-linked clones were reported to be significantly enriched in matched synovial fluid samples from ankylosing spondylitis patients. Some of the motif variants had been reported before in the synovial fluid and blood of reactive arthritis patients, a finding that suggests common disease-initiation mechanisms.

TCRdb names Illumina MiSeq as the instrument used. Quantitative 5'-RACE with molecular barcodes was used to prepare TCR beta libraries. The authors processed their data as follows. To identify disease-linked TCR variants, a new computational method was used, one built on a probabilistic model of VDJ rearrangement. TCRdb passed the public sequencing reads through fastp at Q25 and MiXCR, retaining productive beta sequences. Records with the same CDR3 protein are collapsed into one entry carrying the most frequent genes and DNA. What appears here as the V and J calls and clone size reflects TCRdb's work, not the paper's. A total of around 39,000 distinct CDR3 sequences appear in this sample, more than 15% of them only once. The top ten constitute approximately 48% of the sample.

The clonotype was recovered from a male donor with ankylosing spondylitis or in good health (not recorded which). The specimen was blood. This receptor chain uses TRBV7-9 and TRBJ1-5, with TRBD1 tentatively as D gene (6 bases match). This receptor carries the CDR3 CASTGGNQPQHF. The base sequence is TGTGCCAGCACAGGGGGCAATCAGCCCCAGCATTTT.